The entry below gives a single TCR beta chain sequence along with its context. V lost 7 bases, J lost 3 bases, and 10 bases stayed unmatched. Germline assignment: CDR1 SGHRS and CDR2 YFSETQ. The CDR3 runs 15 residues. In the authors' workflow: The authors estimated nucleated cell counts from reference gene primer amplification. TCRdb's table, derived via immunoSEQ multiplex PCR, lists solely in-frame clones and lacks some. V, J and clone size were drawn from that table, and D and trimming were deduced from the DNA. The table has 150,000 to 200,000 clones, 79% seen once. This entry belongs to a study of blood T cell repertoires in COVID-19.

Sequencing was done on a sample of peripheral blood. The TCR comes from a man aged 60 to 75 with active or convalescent COVID-19. The gene calls are TRBV5-1 and TRBJ2-3, with 8 nucleotides matching TRBD2. CDR3 nucleotide sequence: TGCGCCAGCTCAAAGTCTCGCGGGGGGACAGATACGCAGTATTTT. This gives the protein CASSKSRGGTDTQYF.